These 8 T cell receptor beta chains were all obtained from the same sample, sequenced in a study of regulatory T cells in long-lasting Graves disease. Time point: persistent/refractory GD, antithyroid drugs over 5 years with positive TRAb. From PBMCs, RNA was extracted and then used to make the TCR library. Relying on iRepertoire HTBI primers and Arm-PCR of CDR3 regions, the team built TCR beta libraries. MiXCR, run by TCRdb on the multiplex PCR reads, gives a single entry per CDR3 protein. The table lists around 460,000 distinct CDR3 sequences, 20% to 25% of them singletons. The sample in question was peripheral blood mononuclear cells (PBMCs), obtained when the disease was refractory, from a patient treated with antithyroid drugs. All receptors come from a female donor with Graves disease.

V gene TRBV7-2 combines with J gene TRBJ1-2; D unclear. The CDR3 extends over 13 amino acids. Germline lookup yields CDR1 SGHTA and CDR2 FQGNSA. The germline V and J ends were trimmed by 5 bases and 1 base, with 8 bases remaining between them. The CDR3 nucleotides read TGTGCCAGCAGCCCACCCCGTAACTATGGCTACACCTTC. It is translated as CASSPPRNYGYTF.

This clonotype was observed a handful of times. The genes are TRBV2 and TRBJ2-3; D perhaps matches TRBD2 (8 bases). V was shortened by 4 bases and J by 1 base, with 15 bases between the two germline ends. Germline CDR1 is SNHLY and CDR2 is FYNNEI. This CDR3 region has 16 residues. DNA for the CDR3: TGTGCCAGCAGTGGCACGGGGGGGACAGGCACAGATACGCAGTATTTT. It specifies CASSGTGGTGTDTQYF.

A word on this clonotype: It may be a read error: a sequence one base away is much more abundant. The conserved closing phenylalanine or tryptophan is absent in this CDR3, likely reflecting a read error. In DNA, the CDR3 is TGTGCCAGCAGGGACAGGGTGGCCGGGGAGCTGTTTTCT. Translating gives CASRDRVAGELFS. The V call is TRBV2, the J call TRBJ2-2, with TRBD1 matching over 8 bases. The CDR3 runs 13 residues. Trimming cost V 6 bases and J 6 bases; bases outside gene matches: 3. Germline V gene data show CDR1 as SNHLY and CDR2 as FYNNEI.

The genes are TRBV28 and TRBJ2-6; weak D call: TRBD2 (7 bases). The CDR3 length is 16 residues. Germline V lookup: CDR1 MDHEN, CDR2 SYDVKM. The V and J ends lost 6 bases and 0 bases respectively, with 12 bases between them. The CDR3 region has the DNA TGTGCCAGCAGAGGGGGGGGGTCCTCTGGGGCCAACGTCCTGACTTTC. Translated, it gives CASRGGGSSGANVLTF.

The gene calls are TRBV9 and TRBJ1-1; a possible D gene is TRBD1 (5 bases). CDR3 length: 14 residues. The germline V gene encodes CDR1 SGDLS and CDR2 YYNGEE. V was pared by 3 bases and J by 4 bases, with 13 bases between. This CDR3 reads CASSGGGWSTEAFF. CDR3 in DNA: TGTGCCAGCAGCGGGGGGGGATGGAGCACTGAAGCTTTCTTT.

As to this clonotype: A read error may be the cause here, since a much bigger clone is one base away. The rearrangement joins TRBV24-1 to TRBJ1-1, with a possible D match to TRBD1 (5 bases). The CDR3 totals 12 residues. Germline CDR1 and CDR2: KGHDR and SFDVKD. CDR3 coding DNA: TGTGCCACCAGTGACTCGGACACTGAAACTTTCTTT. This codes for CATSDSDTETFF.

The chain has TRBV28 and TRBJ2-5; the D is unclear. The length of the CDR3 is 14 residues. Trimming left V 3 bases short and J 3 bases short, with 11 bases between. Germline V CDR1 and CDR2: MDHEN, SYDVKM. The CDR3 DNA reads as TGTGCCAGCAGTTTGCTGGCTTCTGAAGAGACCCAGTACTTC. Its protein is CASSLLASEETQYF. Drawing the rest from reference TRBV28 and TRBJ2-5, the complete variable domain is DVKVTQSSRYLVKRTGEKVFLECVQDMDHENMFWYRQDPGLGLRLIYFSYDVKMKEKGDIPEGYSVSREKKERFSLILESASTNQTSMYLCASSLLASEETQYFGPGTRLLVL.

The chain joins TRBV19 to TRBJ2-1; 10 bases are a match to TRBD2. This CDR3 comprises 15 residues. Germline V gene sequence: CDR1 LNHDA, CDR2 SQIVND (reference sequence). The J segment lost 11 bases and the V segment lost 5 bases, leaving 12 bases of the junction unmatched. As DNA, the CDR3 is TGTGCCAGTAGTGGGATAGCGGGGGGTAAATATAAGCAGTTCTTC. Its protein is CASSGIAGGKYKQFF.